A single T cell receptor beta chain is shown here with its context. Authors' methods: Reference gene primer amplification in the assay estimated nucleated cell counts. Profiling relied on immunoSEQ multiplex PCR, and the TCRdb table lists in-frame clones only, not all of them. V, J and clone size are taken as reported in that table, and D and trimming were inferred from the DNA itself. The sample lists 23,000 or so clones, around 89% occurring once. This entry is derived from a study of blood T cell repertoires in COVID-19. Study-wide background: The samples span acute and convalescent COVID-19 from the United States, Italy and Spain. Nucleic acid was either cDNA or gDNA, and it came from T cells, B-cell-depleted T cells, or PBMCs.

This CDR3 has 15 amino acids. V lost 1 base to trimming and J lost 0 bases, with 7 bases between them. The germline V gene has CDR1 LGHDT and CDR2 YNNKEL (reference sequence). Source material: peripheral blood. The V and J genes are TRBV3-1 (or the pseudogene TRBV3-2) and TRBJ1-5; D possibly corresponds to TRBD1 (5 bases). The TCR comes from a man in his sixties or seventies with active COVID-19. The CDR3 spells CASSQAGISNQPQHF. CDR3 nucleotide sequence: TGTGCCAGCAGCCAAGCAGGGATTAGCAATCAGCCCCAGCATTTT.